Following are 15 T cell receptor beta chains from one sample sequenced in a study of Ad26.COV2.S vaccination and SARS-CoV-2 variants. Treatment: approximately 18 received Ad26.COV2.S at low or high dose, single or two shots; 5 received placebo; per-sample allocation not given. Samples were taken on day 63 after the first vaccine or placebo injection. Sequencing used immunoSEQ multiplex PCR; TCRdb keeps in-frame clones, though not all of them. The top ten hold approximately 1.5% of the sample, which has about 680,000 clones, 89% seen once. Sequenced material: peripheral blood, taken in a trial of Ad26.COV2.S vaccine versus placebo. These receptors all come from a person between 18 and 65 years old who received the Ad26.COV2.S COVID-19 vaccine or a placebo.

The chain is built from TRBV11-2 and TRBJ1-6; no firm D call. The V and J ends lost 2 bases and 7 bases respectively, with 6 bases between them. Germline V gene data show CDR1 as SGHAT and CDR2 as FQNNGV. The CDR3 covers 13 residues. CDR3 loop: CASSLISNSPLHF. The CDR3 DNA reads as TGTGCCAGCAGCTTAATTAGCAATTCACCCCTCCACTTT.

The chain employs TRBV18 and TRBJ1-1; D not certain. This CDR3 comprises 14 residues. Germline V gene lookup returns CDR1 KGHSH and CDR2 LQKENI. V dropped 2 bases and J dropped 1 base, with 8 bases sitting between them. In DNA, the CDR3 is TGTGCCAGCTCACCAAAACTTAGGAACACTGAAGCTTTCTTT. As protein: CASSPKLRNTEAFF.

The chain is built from TRBV11-2 and TRBJ1-1; no reliable D call. The CDR3 totals 16 residues. The germline CDR1 and CDR2 sequences are SGHAT and FQNNGV. Between the trimmed V and J ends, which lost 1 base and 0 bases, there was a span of 12 bases. CDR3 loop: CASSLVPSRMNTEAFF. The CDR3, as DNA: TGTGCCAGCAGCTTAGTCCCTTCACGGATGAACACTGAAGCTTTCTTT.

The sample holds one count of this clone. J is TRBJ1-2 and V is TRBV5-6; D ambiguous. The germline V and J ends were trimmed by 4 bases and 8 bases, with 9 bases remaining between them. The CDR3 is 11 residues long. The germline V gene has CDR1 SGHDT and CDR2 YYEEEE. DNA of the CDR3: TGTGCCAGCAGCCCCGGAGGCGGCTACACCTTC. Translation: CASSPGGGYTF.

This rearrangement joins TRBV9 to TRBJ2-1; D possibly matches TRBD1 or TRBD2 (5 bases each). The germline V and J ends were trimmed by 4 bases and 0 bases, with 14 bases remaining between them. The CDR3 spans 16 residues. CDR1 SGDLS and CDR2 YYNGEE come from the germline V gene. Here the CDR3 reads CASSSRGLGSYNEQFF. For the CDR3, the DNA is TGTGCCAGCAGCTCCCGGGGCCTTGGCTCCTACAATGAGCAGTTCTTC.

The J gene is TRBJ1-5, the V gene TRBV4-1, with D possibly being TRBD1 (6 bases). CDR1 and CDR2 (germline): MGHRA, YSYEKL. Deletions cut 0 bases from V and 2 bases from J, with 14 bases between. This CDR3 is built from 17 residues. CDR3 amino acids: CASSQDPAGAGNQPQHF. Here the CDR3 DNA reads TGCGCCAGCAGCCAAGATCCCGCGGGGGCGGGCAATCAGCCCCAGCATTTT.

The V and J genes are TRBV9 and TRBJ2-3, with D possibly matching TRBD1 (5 bases). Germline V gene sequence: CDR1 SGDLS, CDR2 YYNGEE. V was shortened by 0 bases and J by 1 base, with 9 bases between the two germline ends. The CDR3 has 15 residues. The CDR3 reads CASSVAQGGTDTQYF. The CDR3 DNA sequence: TGTGCCAGCAGCGTAGCTCAAGGGGGCACAGATACGCAGTATTTT.

This sequence joins TRBV5-1 and TRBJ2-5; 10 nucleotides align to TRBD1. The germline gives CDR1 SGHRS, CDR2 YFSETQ. The CDR3 is 14 residues long. Germline trimming cut 4 bases from V and 5 bases from J; bases unmatched to any gene: 5. The CDR3 reads CASSKTGGEETQYF. In DNA form, the CDR3 reads TGCGCCAGCAGCAAGACAGGGGGCGAGGAGACCCAGTACTTC. The full variable domain, completed using reference TRBV5-1 and TRBJ2-5, is KAGVTQTPRYLIKTRGQQVTLSCSPISGHRSVSWYQQTPGQGLQFLFEYFSETQRNKGNFPGRFSGRQFSNSRSEMNVSTLELGDSALYLCASSKTGGEETQYFGPGTRLLVL.

The V and J genes are TRBV5-1 and TRBJ2-3; 9 nucleotides align to TRBD1. V lost 2 bases and J lost 4; bases outside the gene matches: 8. CDR3 length: 16 residues. Germline V gives CDR1 SGHRS, CDR2 YFSETQ. CDR3 DNA: TGCGCCAGCAGCTTATACAGGGGGCCCCCACCAGATACGCAGTATTTT. Translating it yields CASSLYRGPPPDTQYF.

The rearrangement joins TRBV27 to TRBJ1-1, with TRBD1 matching 10 bases. The germline V gene encodes CDR1 MNHEY and CDR2 SMNVEV (reference sequence). Trimming at V came to 6 bases and at J to 1 base, leaving 5 bases not matched to a gene. This CDR3 has 15 residues. For the CDR3, the DNA is TGTGCCAGCAGCAGACAGGGGGCTGGGAACACTGAAGCTTTCTTT. Its translation is CASSRQGAGNTEAFF.

This chain joins TRBV5-1 and TRBJ1-2; D possibly corresponds to TRBD1 (6 bases). Deletions cut 4 bases from V and 2 bases from J, with 12 bases between. Germline-derived CDR1 and CDR2 are SGHRS and YFSETQ. The CDR3 is made up of 14 amino acids. The DNA of the CDR3 is TGCGCCAGCAGCGGGACACCGACAAACTATGGCTACACCTTC. Translated, it gives CASSGTPTNYGYTF.

The V gene is TRBV24-1, the J gene TRBJ2-3, with TRBD2 as a possible D gene (6 bases). Trimming removed 5 bases at V and 10 bases at J, with 12 bases between. This CDR3 spans 12 amino acids. Germline lookup yields CDR1 KGHDR and CDR2 SFDVKD. The CDR3 DNA is TGTGCCACCAGTGCGAGTGGAGGGCCGCAGTATTTT. Translating gives CATSASGGPQYF.

The chain employs TRBV5-4 and TRBJ2-7, with TRBD1 as a possible D gene (6 bases). CDR3 length equals 15 residues. Deletions cut 4 bases from V and 4 bases from J, with 18 bases between. Germline CDR1 and CDR2: SGHNT and YYREEE (reference sequence). This CDR3 reads CASSPQTGRAYEQYF. The CDR3, as DNA: TGTGCCAGCAGCCCTCAGACAGGTCGGGCGTACGAGCAGTACTTC.

The gene calls are TRBV24-1 and TRBJ2-2; 8 bases align to TRBD2. There are 16 residues in the CDR3. CDR1 is KGHDR and CDR2 is SFDVKD in the germline V gene. After removal of 7 bases from V and 1 base from J, the junction contained 7 bases not matched to a gene. The CDR3: CATSLPTSGNTGELFF. DNA for the CDR3: TGTGCCACCAGCCTCCCAACTAGCGGGAACACCGGGGAGCTGTTTTTT.

This chain links TRBV19 with TRBJ2-3; 9 bases map to TRBD2. CDR3 size: 16 residues. CDR1 is LNHDA, CDR2 SQIVND, per germline (reference sequence). With V trimmed by 5 bases and J by 0 bases, 6 bases remained unmatched. The CDR3 sequence is CASSPTLAGSTDTQYF. For the CDR3, the DNA is TGTGCCAGTAGTCCTACCCTAGCGGGAAGCACAGATACGCAGTATTTT.